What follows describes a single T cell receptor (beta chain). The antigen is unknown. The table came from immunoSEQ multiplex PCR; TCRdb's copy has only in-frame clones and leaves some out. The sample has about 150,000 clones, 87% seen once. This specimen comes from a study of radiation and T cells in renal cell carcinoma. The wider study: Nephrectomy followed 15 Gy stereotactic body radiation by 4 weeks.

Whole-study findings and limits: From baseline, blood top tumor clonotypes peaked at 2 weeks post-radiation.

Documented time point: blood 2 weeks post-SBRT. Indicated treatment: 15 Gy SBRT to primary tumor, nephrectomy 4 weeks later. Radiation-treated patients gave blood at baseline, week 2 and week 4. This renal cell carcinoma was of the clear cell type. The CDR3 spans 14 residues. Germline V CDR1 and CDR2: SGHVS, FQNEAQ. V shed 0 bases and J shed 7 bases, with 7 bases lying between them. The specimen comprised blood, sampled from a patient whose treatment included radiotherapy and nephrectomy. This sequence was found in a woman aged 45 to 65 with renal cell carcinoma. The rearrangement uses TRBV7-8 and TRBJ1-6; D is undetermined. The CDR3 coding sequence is TGTGCCAGCAGCTTAGCAACCTTGAATTCACCCCTCCACTTT. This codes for CASSLATLNSPLHF.